This T cell receptor beta chain was profiled in a study of T cell repertoires in cytomegalovirus infection. At the level of the study: Through public TCR beta signatures, both CMV infection and matching HLA type were indicated.

General study results and limits: Ex vivo, HLA-C-restricted CMV-specific TCR beta clonotypes prevailed over the rest of the response.

Deletions cut 6 bases from V and 3 bases from J, with 21 bases between. Per the germline V gene, CDR1 is DFQATT and CDR2 is SNEGSKA (reference sequence). There are 15 residues in the CDR3. One entry per CDR3 protein, called by TCRdb with MiXCR from the reads. Found here are 150,000 to 200,000 distinct CDR3 sequences, more than 9% of them singletons; the top ten hold about 4.2%. Turning to this clonotype: Its antigen is undetermined.

This clonotype originated in a human donor in good health (CMV status not recorded). Some clones in this sample may be carry-over from other donors' samples. J is TRBJ2-7 and V is TRBV20-1; no clear D. What was sequenced was PBMCs. The CDR3 DNA is TGCAGTGCCCAATACCAGAAATGGATTGACTACGAGCAGTACTTC. It is translated as CSAQYQKWIDYEQYF.